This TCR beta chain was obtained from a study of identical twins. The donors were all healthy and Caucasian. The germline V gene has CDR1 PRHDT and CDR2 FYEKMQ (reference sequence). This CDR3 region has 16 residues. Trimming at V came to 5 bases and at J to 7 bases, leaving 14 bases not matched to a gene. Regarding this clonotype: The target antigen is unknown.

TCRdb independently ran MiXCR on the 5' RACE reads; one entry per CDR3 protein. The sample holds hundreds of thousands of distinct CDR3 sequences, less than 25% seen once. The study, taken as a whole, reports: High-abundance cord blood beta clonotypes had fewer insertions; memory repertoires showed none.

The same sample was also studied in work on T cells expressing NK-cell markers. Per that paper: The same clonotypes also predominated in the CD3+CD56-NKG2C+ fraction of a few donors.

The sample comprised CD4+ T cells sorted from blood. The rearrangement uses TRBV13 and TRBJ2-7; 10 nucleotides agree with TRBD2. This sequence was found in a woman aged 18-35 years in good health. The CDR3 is CASSPFSGGTVREQYF. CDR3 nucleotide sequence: TGTGCCAGCAGCCCCTTTAGCGGGGGGACCGTGAGGGAGCAGTACTTC.